This TCR beta chain was profiled in a study of blood T cell repertoires in COVID-19. At the level of the study: T cells, B-cell-depleted T cells, or PBMCs supplied cDNA or gDNA.

The V gene lost 2 bases and the J gene lost 0 bases, with 8 bases spanning the gap. The CDR3 is 14 residues long. CDR1 and CDR2 (germline): MNHNY, SVGAGI (reference sequence). Clones were sequenced by immunoSEQ multiplex PCR, and TCRdb holds only the in-frame ones, with some missing. In the table there are about 260,000 clones, 80% to 90% of which are singletons. On this clone: The sample holds other DNA sequences that translate to the same CDR3.

The source material was PBMCs or T cells enriched from blood (not recorded which). The chain joins TRBV6-6 to TRBJ2-7; D possibly corresponds to TRBD2 (6 bases). This receptor was taken from a woman aged 40 to 55 who had been exposed to COVID-19. CDR3 loop: CASSYGGTSYEQYF. The CDR3, as DNA: TGTGCCAGCAGTTACGGCGGGACCTCCTACGAGCAGTACTTC.